This T cell receptor (beta chain) was recorded in a study of type 1 regulatory T cells (TCRdb year 2021). About the investigation overall: An in vitro protocol by which a Tr1-enriched, alloantigen-specific CD4 T cell product named T-allo10 was generated was characterized in the study. T-allo10 was under clinical evaluation in patients with hematological malignancies receiving allogeneic hematopoietic stem cell transplantation.

CDR3 length: 13 amino acids, cysteine to phenylalanine. Of the read, only the CDR3 DNA is kept; its 39 bases are in frame from base 1. The germline V gene gives CDR1 as LGHNA and CDR2 as YSLEER. V sheds 4 bases and J sheds 3 bases, leaving 9 bases between their ends. Specificity for host alloantigens, anergy, and the capacity for alloantigen-specific suppression were described as properties of donor-derived T-allo10 cells. Sequenced on an Illumina MiSeq. TCRdb's own reprocessing of the public reads used fastp at Q25 and MiXCR and kept productive beta chains. Here each entry gathers all rows of one CDR3 protein and keeps the most common genes and DNA. This sample lists fewer than 70,000 distinct CDR3 sequences; around 63% were detected once. The ten largest clones represent 7% to 9.5% of the sample. Worth noting for this clonotype: The antigen it binds to is not known. Base-call qualities are not available, and no considerably larger clone is one nucleotide away.

Sequencing input: cultured T cells, either the whole culture or a sorted T cell fraction (not recorded which). Read against the paper, the sample's cell subset or site label means: Tr1-enriched cell product generated in vitro against host alloantigens. The sequence was obtained from a human donor in good health. Recombination linked TRBV4-3 to TRBJ2-5, with no confidently assigned D gene. The nucleotide sequence reads as follows: TGCGCCAGCAGCCCGACGGATAAAGAGACCCAGTACTTC. Translated, this gives CASSPTDKETQYF.